This entry is about one T cell receptor (beta chain). The antigen it recognizes is unknown. No clone much larger than this one lies a single base away; base qualities are absent. This sample stems from a study of T cells in Graves' hyperthyroidism and ophthalmopathy (dated by TCRdb to between 2018 and 2021). For the study in its entirety: Peripheral blood was sampled at the time of initial diagnosis, prior to any treatment. Thyroid tissue and blood T-cell repertoires from about six Graves' hyperthyroidism patients were also compared in the study. After sampling, hyperthyroidism patients received methimazole starting at 30 mg daily, and ophthalmopathy patients received high-dose intravenous methylprednisolone. To identify TCR V-J signatures that set the groups apart, the researchers used a discovery cohort of 95 to 100 patients, made up of 43 with Graves' ophthalmopathy and some 56 with stable Graves' hyperthyroidism. The paper describes TCR Vbeta CDR3 sequencing of about 140 peripheral blood samples, made up of approximately 40 ophthalmopathy patients, around 78 hyperthyroidism patients and 17 progressor patients. Prospective prediction of ophthalmopathy was tested in an independent validation cohort of under 20 hyperthyroidism patients and some 17 patients who later progressed to ophthalmopathy. For training and testing, the 100 or so patients in the discovery cohort were randomly divided in a 7:3 ratio.

Stable Graves' hyperthyroidism was defined as the absence of progression to ophthalmopathy over 18 months of follow-up. The hyperthyroidism patients were between 18 and 65 years old and newly diagnosed, with a disease duration of less than 2 months. The study excluded patients with uncontrolled infections, other autoimmune diseases, pregnancy or lactation. Clinical symptoms, serum thyroxine and TRAb, thyroid ultrasound, and orbital computed tomography formed the basis for the diagnoses. PBMCs were separated from roughly 10 ml of fresh peripheral blood using Ficoll-Paque density gradient centrifugation. Total RNA was extracted with Trizol reagent, and quality was checked on an Agilent 2100 Bioanalyzer. What the authors observed across the whole study: Most expanded thyroid clonotypes (frequency above 0.001) were also detected in blood, a finding suggesting that blood repertoires may reflect thyroid immune responses. No statistical method was used to set the sample size in advance, and investigators knew the group allocation. A 13 V-J signature model separated ophthalmopathy from stable hyperthyroidism, with approximately 87% sensitivity and roughly 84% specificity in cross-validation and 80%/75% in testing. In validation, progression to ophthalmopathy was predicted by the model with about 70% sensitivity and 72% to 85% specificity, a median of approximately 6.5 months before onset.

The CDR3 sequence holds 15 residues, the cysteine and phenylalanine included. Only CDR3 DNA remains: 45 bases, in frame from the first base. The CDR1 and CDR2 encoded by the germline V gene (reference sequence) are SGHNT and YYREEE. Relative to germline, V is missing 6 bases and J is missing 0 bases, with 7 bases of the junction outside any gene match. The TCR beta CDR3 regions were amplified from RNA transcripts. The TCR CDR3 was subjected to a first round of RT-PCR using the HTBI primer set and the Qiagen OneStep RT-PCR kit. The libraries were constructed in a second round of multiplex PCR and then size-selected and purified. Libraries were sequenced paired-end with 100 bp reads on an Illumina HiSeq2000. The original pipeline was this. SOAPnuke was used to process the raw data, throwing out any read that contained adapters or uncalled bases, had a mean Phred below 15, or lacked an exact constant-primer or identifier match. High-quality paired reads were merged with COPE v1.2.5, and unique nucleotide sequences were defined as clonotypes. MiTCR v1.1 was used to align the clonotypes against IMGT TRBV, TRBD and TRBJ reference segments. The analysis was restricted to V-J combinations with a frequency above 0.0001, which together covered about 99% of the repertoires. The TCS score was defined as the ratio of F50 (clonal expansion) to E x V (chaos), calculated using BLOSUM62-based TCRdist between CDR3 peptides within each V-J. Welch's t-statistics and random forest reduced around 550 V-J features to 13, which were used in a naive Bayes classifier (R e1071). The similarity between thyroid and blood repertoires was quantified using the Morisita-Horn index. TCRdb reworked the public reads: Q25 trimming with fastp, MiXCR clone assembly, productive beta chains retained. One record per CDR3 amino acid sequence lists the most common genes and DNA. TCRdb, rather than the study authors, made the V and J calls. Present in this sample are roughly 840,000 distinct CDR3 sequences, approximately 40% of which were seen just once. About 9% of the sample goes to the ten largest clones.

Recombination connected TRBV5-4 to TRBJ1-1, and 8 bases in between align with TRBD1. Sequenced sample: blood. This TCR was recovered from a man aged 18 to 35 with Graves' hyperthyroidism. Here is the DNA: TGTGCCAGCAATCAACGACAGGGGATGAACACTGAAGCTTTCTTT. Its translation reads: CASNQRQGMNTEAFF.